The rows below give T cell receptor beta chains drawn from one sample of a study of blood T cells in healthy people across ages. Each CDR3 protein gets one entry after TCRdb re-called the 5' RACE reads with MiXCR. Of hundreds of thousands of distinct CDR3 sequences in the sample, under 25% were seen once. The source material was blood. The source of these receptors is a man aged 65 to 85 in good health. CDR3s include the opening cysteine and the closing phenylalanine or tryptophan. The D gene is left open where the match is weak. Where a row states a size, it is once, few, many or the class of an expanded clone; other rows omit it.

CDR3,DNA,size,D,J,V
CASRVQRLAGCYEQYF,TGTGCCAGCAGAGTTCAGCGGCTAGCGGGATGCTACGAGCAGTACTTC,.,TRBD2,TRBJ2-7,TRBV12-3/TRBV12-4
CASSYPEQETQYF,TGCGCCAGCAGCTACCCAGAACAAGAGACCCAGTACTTC,few,.,TRBJ2-5,TRBV5-1
CASSLPRPRGIGELFF,TGTGCCAGCAGCTTACCGCGCCCTAGGGGGATCGGGGAGCTGTTTTTT,.,.,TRBJ2-2,TRBV7-2
CASSDGTQYQETQYF,TGTGCCAGCAGTGACGGGACACAGTACCAAGAGACCCAGTACTTC,few,.,TRBJ2-5,TRBV6-2/TRBV6-3
CASSRDRGLGNSPLHF,TGTGCCAGCAGTCGGGACAGGGGGCTTGGAAATTCACCCCTCCACTTT,.,TRBD1,TRBJ1-6,TRBV12-3/TRBV12-4
CSRRRYYEQYF,TGTTCCCGACGGAGATACTACGAGCAGTACTTC,.,.,TRBJ2-7,TRBV28
CASGLTGGAGGQYF,TGTGCCAGCGGATTGACAGGGGGAGCCGGGGGGCAGTACTTC,once,TRBD1,TRBJ2-7,TRBV27
CASSASPGTALRDGYTF,TGTGCCAGCAGTGCGTCCCCCGGGACAGCCCTACGTGATGGCTACACCTTC,few,TRBD1,TRBJ1-2,TRBV2
CASNSLQYNEQFF,TGTGCCAGCAATTCACTCCAATACAATGAGCAGTTCTTC,.,.,TRBJ2-1,TRBV28
CASSKGPPHYEQYF,TGTGCCAGCAGCAAGGGACCGCCCCATTACGAGCAGTACTTC,.,.,TRBJ2-7,TRBV28
CSVGEQYF,TGCAGTGTTGGCGAGCAGTACTTC,.,.,TRBJ2-7,TRBV20-1
CASSLIAPDTQYF,TGTGCCAGCAGCTTAATTGCGCCAGATACGCAGTATTTT,.,.,TRBJ2-3,TRBV7-8
CASSFGSGSYEQYF,TGTGCCAGCAGCTTTGGTAGCGGCTCCTACGAGCAGTACTTC,.,.,TRBJ2-7,TRBV7-2
CSARPRQGFAGNTIYF,TGCAGTGCTAGACCTAGACAGGGTTTCGCTGGAAACACCATATATTTT,few,TRBD1,TRBJ1-3,TRBV20-1
CASSPEMGGNQPQHF,TGCGCCAGCAGCCCCGAAATGGGGGGCAATCAGCCCCAGCATTTT,.,.,TRBJ1-5,TRBV4-3
CASSQLYLGREAYEQYF,TGCGCCAGCAGCCAACTATACCTGGGCAGGGAAGCCTACGAGCAGTACTTC,few,.,TRBJ2-7,TRBV4-3
CASRVTENTGELFF,TGTGCCAGCAGAGTAACAGAAAACACCGGGGAGCTGTTTTTT,.,.,TRBJ2-2,TRBV6-6
CASSGSGSSYNEQFF,TGTGCCAGCAGTGGTAGCGGTAGCTCCTACAATGAGCAGTTCTTC,many,.,TRBJ2-1,TRBV5-1
CSADRDVLNEQFF,TGCAGTGCCGATCGTGATGTCCTGAATGAGCAGTTCTTC,.,.,TRBJ2-1,TRBV20-1
CSVVTGFGNQPQHF,TGCAGCGTTGTGACAGGATTCGGCAATCAGCCCCAGCATTTT,many,.,TRBJ1-5,TRBV29-1
CASSLTAGLHSPLHF,TGTGCCAGCAGCTTAACCGCAGGGCTTCATTCACCCCTCCACTTT,.,.,TRBJ1-6,TRBV7-3
CASSSARESDTQYF,TGCGCCAGCAGCTCGGCGCGGGAGTCGGATACGCAGTATTTT,few,TRBD2,TRBJ2-3,TRBV5-1
CASSQTGDSETQYF,TGTGCCAGTAGTCAAACCGGGGATTCCGAGACCCAGTACTTC,few,.,TRBJ2-5,TRBV19
CASRASDSEAFF,TGTGCCAGCAGGGCCAGCGATTCTGAAGCTTTCTTT,.,.,TRBJ1-1,TRBV6-1
CASRTGTRSSEQYF,TGTGCCAGCAGGACCGGGACTAGATCGTCCGAGCAGTACTTC,few,TRBD2,TRBJ2-7,TRBV2
CASSLSGIKNIQYF,TGTGCCAGCAGCTTGTCAGGGATCAAAAACATTCAGTACTTC,few,.,TRBJ2-4,TRBV5-4
CATSRDRDFQETQYF,TGTGCCACCAGCAGAGATCGGGACTTCCAAGAGACCCAGTACTTC,.,.,TRBJ2-5,TRBV15
CSAARGRAVEQFF,TGCAGTGCTGCCCGGGGGAGGGCCGTAGAGCAGTTCTTC,few,TRBD2,TRBJ2-1,TRBV20-1
CASSRDGTAEETQYF,TGCGCCAGCAGCAGAGATGGGACAGCCGAAGAGACCCAGTACTTC,few,TRBD1,TRBJ2-5,TRBV5-1
CASSLDGTSGDEQFF,TGTGCCAGCAGCTTAGACGGGACTAGCGGTGATGAGCAGTTCTTC,.,TRBD2,TRBJ2-1,TRBV7-9
CASSLTFGNTGELFF,TGTGCCAGCAGCTTAACGTTCGGGAACACCGGGGAGCTGTTTTTT,.,.,TRBJ2-2,TRBV7-3
CASSSGGIRAASTGELFF,TGTGCCAGCAGCTCAGGGGGAATCCGGGCTGCGAGCACCGGGGAGCTGTTTTTT,few,TRBD1,TRBJ2-2,TRBV7-8
CASSWTSGNYNEQFF,TGTGCCAGCAGCTGGACTAGCGGCAACTACAATGAGCAGTTCTTC,.,TRBD2,TRBJ2-1,TRBV14
CASSDRDSCRVQYF,TGTGCCAGCAGCGACCGGGACAGCTGTAGGGTCCAGTACTTC,few,TRBD1,TRBJ2-5,TRBV7-3
CTSSPLASTGELFF,TGTACCAGCTCACCGCTAGCGAGCACCGGGGAGCTGTTTTTT,.,.,TRBJ2-2,TRBV18
CASSPGTSGIETQYF,TGCGCCAGCAGCCCAGGGACTAGCGGGATAGAGACCCAGTACTTC,.,TRBD2,TRBJ2-5,TRBV5-1
CASSEGVGEKLFF,TGTGCCAGCAGTGAGGGAGTTGGAGAAAAACTGTTTTTT,few,.,TRBJ1-4,TRBV12-3/TRBV12-4
CASSIGTGMFF,TGTGCCAGCAGCATCGGGACAGGAATGTTTTTT,many,TRBD1,TRBJ1-4,TRBV12-3/TRBV12-4
CASSWGPENTEAFF,TGCGCCAGCAGCTGGGGTCCAGAAAACACTGAAGCTTTCTTT,.,.,TRBJ1-1,TRBV5-1
CSALPAISINEKLFF,TGCAGTGCTCTCCCGGCTATCTCGATTAATGAAAAACTGTTTTTT,many,.,TRBJ1-4,TRBV20-1
CASSFLAGLSEKLFF,TGCGCCAGCAGCTTTCTTGCGGGGCTGAGTGAAAAACTGTTTTTT,.,.,TRBJ1-4,TRBV5-1
CASSLGGSSSYSEQFF,TGTGCCAGCAGCTTAGGGGGCAGTAGCTCCTACAGTGAGCAGTTCTTC,few,.,TRBJ2-1,TRBV7-9
CASVFTGGTDTQYF,TGTGCCAGCGTATTCACAGGGGGTACAGATACGCAGTATTTT,.,TRBD1,TRBJ2-3,TRBV5-5
CASIQPARRGPNYGYTF,TGTGCCAGCATCCAACCGGCCCGCCGGGGACCTAACTATGGCTACACCTTC,many,.,TRBJ1-2,TRBV28
CASSPLSPYEQYF,TGTGCCAGCAGCCCTTTAAGCCCCTACGAGCAGTACTTC,.,.,TRBJ2-7,TRBV14
CSGATSAHEQYF,TGCAGCGGGGCGACTAGCGCCCACGAGCAGTACTTC,.,TRBD2,TRBJ2-7,TRBV29-1
CASSLEGGQPQHF,TGTGCCAGCAGCTTAGAGGGAGGCCAGCCCCAGCATTTT,many,.,TRBJ1-5,TRBV7-9
CSAGQGSKETQYF,TGCAGCGCGGGACAGGGCTCTAAAGAGACCCAGTACTTC,few,TRBD1,TRBJ2-5,TRBV20-1
CASSFIRGEQFF,TGTGCCAGCAGTTTTATCCGGGGTGAGCAGTTCTTC,.,.,TRBJ2-1,TRBV12-3/TRBV12-4
CASSSAGSVEKLFF,TGCGCCAGCAGCTCGGCAGGGTCCGTGGAAAAACTGTTTTTT,.,.,TRBJ1-4,TRBV5-1
CASSQAGQNQETQYF,TGCGCCAGCAGCCAAGCCGGACAGAACCAAGAGACCCAGTACTTC,few,.,TRBJ2-5,TRBV4-1
CASSGHRDGYTF,TGTGCCAGCAGTGGCCACAGGGACGGCTACACCTTC,few,.,TRBJ1-2,TRBV25-1
CASSRLTGSGEQYF,TGTGCCAGCAGCCGCCTGACAGGGTCGGGCGAGCAGTACTTC,.,TRBD1,TRBJ2-7,TRBV3-1
CASRPTGGFYNEQFF,TGTGCCAGCAGGCCAACAGGGGGGTTCTACAATGAGCAGTTCTTC,.,TRBD1,TRBJ2-1,TRBV12-3/TRBV12-4
CGLAGSGAETQYF,TGCGGATTAGCGGGAAGTGGCGCAGAGACCCAGTACTTC,many,TRBD2,TRBJ2-5,TRBV20-1
CASSLREIYNEQFF,TGTGCCAGCAGTTTAAGGGAGATCTACAATGAGCAGTTCTTC,.,.,TRBJ2-1,TRBV12-3/TRBV12-4
CASSSAGTGGLEQYF,TGTGCCAGCAGCTCCGCCGGGACAGGGGGACTCGAGCAGTACTTC,few,TRBD1,TRBJ2-7,TRBV7-9
CASSQDGELGVSTDTQYF,TGCGCCAGCAGCCAAGATGGCGAACTAGGGGTGAGCACAGATACGCAGTATTTT,few,.,TRBJ2-3,TRBV4-3